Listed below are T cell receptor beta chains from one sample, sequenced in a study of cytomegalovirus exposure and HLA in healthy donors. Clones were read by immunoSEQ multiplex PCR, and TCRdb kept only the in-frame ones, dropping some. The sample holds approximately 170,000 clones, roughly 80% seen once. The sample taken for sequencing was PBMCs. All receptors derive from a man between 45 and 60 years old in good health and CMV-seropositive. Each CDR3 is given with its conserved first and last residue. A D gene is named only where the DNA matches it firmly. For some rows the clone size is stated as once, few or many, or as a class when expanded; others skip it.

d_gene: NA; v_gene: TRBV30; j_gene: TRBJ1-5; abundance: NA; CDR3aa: CAWSLRGGGYQPQHF; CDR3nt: TGTGCCTGGAGCCTCCGGGGGGGAGGATATCAGCCCCAGCATTTT
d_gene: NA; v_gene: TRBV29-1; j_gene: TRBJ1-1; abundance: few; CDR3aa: CSVAGQVLDTEAFF; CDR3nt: TGCAGCGTCGCGGGGCAGGTTCTAGACACTGAAGCTTTCTTT
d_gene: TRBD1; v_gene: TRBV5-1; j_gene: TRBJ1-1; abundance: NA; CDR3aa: CASSSVGTGGAEAFF; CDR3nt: TGCGCCAGCAGCTCCGTGGGGACAGGCGGGGCTGAAGCTTTCTTT
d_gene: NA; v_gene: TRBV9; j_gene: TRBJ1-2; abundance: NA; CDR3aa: CASSATPGLKPSNYGYTF; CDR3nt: TGTGCCAGCAGCGCAACTCCGGGACTGAAACCTTCTAACTATGGCTACACCTTC
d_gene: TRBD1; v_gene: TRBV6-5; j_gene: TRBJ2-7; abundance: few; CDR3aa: CASSYRGQGIYEQYF; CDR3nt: TGTGCCAGCAGTTACAGGGGACAGGGAATCTACGAGCAGTACTTC
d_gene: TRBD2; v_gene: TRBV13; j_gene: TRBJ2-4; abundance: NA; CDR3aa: CASSLRTSGKTQGKNIQYF; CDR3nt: TGTGCCAGCAGCCTCCGGACTAGCGGGAAAACACAAGGGAAAAACATTCAGTACTTC
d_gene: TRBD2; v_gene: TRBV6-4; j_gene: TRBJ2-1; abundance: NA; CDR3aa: CASPESSGSYYNEQFF; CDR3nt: TGTGCCAGCCCCGAGAGTAGCGGGTCCTACTACAATGAGCAGTTCTTC
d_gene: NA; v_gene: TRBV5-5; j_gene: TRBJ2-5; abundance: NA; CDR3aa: CASSPPTGWVGETQYF; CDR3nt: TGTGCCAGCAGCCCCCCCACAGGGTGGGTGGGGGAGACCCAGTACTTC
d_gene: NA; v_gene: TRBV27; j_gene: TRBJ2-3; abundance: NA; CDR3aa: CASSSIPPTDTQYF; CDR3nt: TGTGCCAGCAGTTCTATTCCCCCCACAGATACGCAGTATTTT
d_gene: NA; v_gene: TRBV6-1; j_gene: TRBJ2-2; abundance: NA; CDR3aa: CASRITPYTGELFF; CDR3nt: TGTGCCAGTCGCATAACACCTTACACCGGGGAGCTGTTTTTT
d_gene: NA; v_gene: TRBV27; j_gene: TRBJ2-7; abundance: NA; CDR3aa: CASSLSGRSSYEQYF; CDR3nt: TGTGCCAGCAGTTTATCGGGGAGGAGCTCCTACGAGCAGTACTTC
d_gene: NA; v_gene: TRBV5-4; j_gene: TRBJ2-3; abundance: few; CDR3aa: CASSQGFTGSDTQYF; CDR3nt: TGTGCCAGCAGCCAGGGATTTACTGGGTCAGATACGCAGTATTTT
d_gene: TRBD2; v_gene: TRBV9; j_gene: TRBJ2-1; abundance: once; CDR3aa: CAGGLPDYNEQFF; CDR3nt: TGTGCCGGGGGACTACCCGACTACAATGAGCAGTTCTTC
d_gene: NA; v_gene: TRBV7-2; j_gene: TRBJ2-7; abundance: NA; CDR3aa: CASSSTSGTSEQYF; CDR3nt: TGTGCCAGCAGCTCCACCTCGGGAACCTCCGAGCAGTACTTC
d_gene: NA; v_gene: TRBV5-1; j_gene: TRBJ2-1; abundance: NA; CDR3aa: CASSKLSLYNEQFF; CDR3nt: TGCGCCAGCAGCAAGCTTTCCCTTTACAATGAGCAGTTCTTC
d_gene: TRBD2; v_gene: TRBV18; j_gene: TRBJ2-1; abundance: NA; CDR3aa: CASSPPTSRVYNEQFF; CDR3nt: TGTGCCAGCTCACCACCGACTAGCCGAGTCTACAATGAGCAGTTCTTC
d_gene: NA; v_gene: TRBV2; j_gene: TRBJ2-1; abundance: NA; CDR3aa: CASSEGFF; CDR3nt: TGTGCCAGCTCAGAGGGGTTCTTC
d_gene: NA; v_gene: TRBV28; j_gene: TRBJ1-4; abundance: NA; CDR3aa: CASSFGTSATNEKLFF; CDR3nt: TGTGCCAGCAGTTTCGGGACATCTGCAACTAATGAAAAACTGTTTTTT
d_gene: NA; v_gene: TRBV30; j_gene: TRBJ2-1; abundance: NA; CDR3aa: CAWTRGGFYNEQFF; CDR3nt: TGTGCCTGGACCCGAGGGGGATTCTACAATGAGCAGTTCTTC
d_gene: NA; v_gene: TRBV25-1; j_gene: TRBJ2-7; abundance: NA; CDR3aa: CASSGGAPLEREQYF; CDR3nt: TGTGCCAGCAGTGGAGGAGCCCCTTTGGAGAGAGAGCAGTACTTC
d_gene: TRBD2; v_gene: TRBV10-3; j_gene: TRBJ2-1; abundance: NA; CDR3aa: CAISDQVLAVYNEQFF; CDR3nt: TGTGCCATCAGTGATCAGGTACTAGCGGTGTACAATGAGCAGTTCTTC
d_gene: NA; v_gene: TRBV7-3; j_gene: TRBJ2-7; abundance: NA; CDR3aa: CASTPGSPGKDEQYF; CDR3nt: TGTGCCAGCACCCCAGGGTCGCCAGGGAAGGACGAGCAGTACTTC
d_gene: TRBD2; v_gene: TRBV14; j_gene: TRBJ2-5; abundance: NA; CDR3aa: CASSQVGTSGEQETQYF; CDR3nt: TGTGCCAGCAGCCAAGTAGGGACTAGCGGGGAACAAGAGACCCAGTACTTC
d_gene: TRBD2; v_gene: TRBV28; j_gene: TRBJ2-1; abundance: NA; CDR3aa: CASSPSGKDEQFF; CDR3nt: TGTGCCAGCAGCCCCAGCGGGAAGGATGAGCAGTTCTTC
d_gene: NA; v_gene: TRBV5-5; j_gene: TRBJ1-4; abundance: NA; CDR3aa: CASSLENRDLEKLFF; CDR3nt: TGTGCCAGCAGCTTGGAAAACAGGGACCTCGAAAAACTGTTTTTT
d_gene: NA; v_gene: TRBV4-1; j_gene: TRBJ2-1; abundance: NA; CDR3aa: CASSQDNGAVFNEQFF; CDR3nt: TGCGCCAGCAGCCAAGATAACGGAGCAGTGTTCAATGAGCAGTTCTTC
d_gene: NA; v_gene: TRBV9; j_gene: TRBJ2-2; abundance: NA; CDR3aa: CASSVAGTKTTGELFF; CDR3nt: TGTGCCAGCAGCGTAGCTGGGACAAAGACCACCGGGGAGCTGTTTTTT
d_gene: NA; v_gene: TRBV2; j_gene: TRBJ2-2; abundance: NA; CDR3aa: CASRQGGMNTGELFF; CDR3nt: TGTGCCAGCAGACAAGGGGGAATGAACACCGGGGAGCTGTTTTTT
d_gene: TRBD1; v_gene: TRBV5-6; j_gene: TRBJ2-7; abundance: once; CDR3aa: CASSLVGTGSYEQYF; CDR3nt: TGTGCCAGCAGCTTGGTAGGGACAGGGTCCTACGAGCAGTACTTC
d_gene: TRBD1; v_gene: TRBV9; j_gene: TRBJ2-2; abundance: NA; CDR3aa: CASSPGGYDGELFF; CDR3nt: TGTGCCAGCAGCCCAGGGGGTTATGACGGGGAGCTGTTTTTT
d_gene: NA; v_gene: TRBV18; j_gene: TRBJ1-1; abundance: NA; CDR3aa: CASSPRAMNTEAFF; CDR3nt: TGTGCCAGCTCACCCAGGGCAATGAACACTGAAGCTTTCTTT
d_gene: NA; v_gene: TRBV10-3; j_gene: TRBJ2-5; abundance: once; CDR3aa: CAIGGQETQYF; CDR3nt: TGTGCCATCGGGGGGCAAGAGACCCAGTACTTC
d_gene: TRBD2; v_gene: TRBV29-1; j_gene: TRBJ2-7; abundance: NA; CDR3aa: CSVETGGGDGHEQYF; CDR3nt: TGCAGCGTTGAGACGGGGGGAGGGGACGGCCACGAGCAGTACTTC
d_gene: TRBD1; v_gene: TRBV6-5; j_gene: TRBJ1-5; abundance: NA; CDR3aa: CASSEYRGSGPQHF; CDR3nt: TGTGCCAGCAGTGAATACAGGGGTTCGGGGCCCCAGCATTTT
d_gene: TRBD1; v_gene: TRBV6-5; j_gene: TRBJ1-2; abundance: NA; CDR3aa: CASSPDRDSYGYTF; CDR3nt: TGTGCCAGCAGTCCGGACAGGGACAGCTATGGCTACACCTTC
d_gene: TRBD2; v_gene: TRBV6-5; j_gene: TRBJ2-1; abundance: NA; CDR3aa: CASRDSGRAGNEQFF; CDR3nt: TGTGCCAGCAGGGATAGCGGGAGGGCCGGCAATGAGCAGTTCTTC
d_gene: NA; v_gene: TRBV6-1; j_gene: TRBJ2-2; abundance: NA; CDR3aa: CASSGAGGSLSGELFF; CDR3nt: TGTGCCAGCAGTGGCGCAGGAGGGAGTCTCTCCGGGGAGCTGTTTTTT
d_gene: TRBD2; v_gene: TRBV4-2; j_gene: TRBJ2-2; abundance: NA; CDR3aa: CASSLRLAGMAGELFF; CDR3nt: TGTGCCAGCAGTCTTAGACTAGCGGGAATGGCCGGGGAGCTGTTTTTT
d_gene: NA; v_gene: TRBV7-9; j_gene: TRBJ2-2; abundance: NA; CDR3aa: CASSFEGVAELFF; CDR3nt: TGTGCCAGCAGCTTTGAAGGAGTCGCGGAGCTGTTTTTT
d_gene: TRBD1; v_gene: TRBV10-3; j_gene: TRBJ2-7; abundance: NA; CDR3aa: CAIRSGQGAAYEQYF; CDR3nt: TGTGCCATCAGATCGGGACAGGGGGCCGCCTACGAGCAGTACTTC
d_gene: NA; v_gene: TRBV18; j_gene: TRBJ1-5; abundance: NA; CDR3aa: CASSPQGKSNQPQHF; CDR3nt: TGTGCCAGCTCACCCCAGGGGAAAAGCAATCAGCCCCAGCATTTT
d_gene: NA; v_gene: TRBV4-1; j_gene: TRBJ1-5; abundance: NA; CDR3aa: CASSRQAGQDQPQHF; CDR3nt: TGCGCCAGCAGCCGCCAGGCAGGGCAGGATCAGCCCCAGCATTTT
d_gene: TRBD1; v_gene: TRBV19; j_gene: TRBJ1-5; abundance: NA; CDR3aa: CGGGSSNQPQHF; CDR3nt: TGTGGAGGGGGCAGCTCCAATCAGCCCCAGCATTTT
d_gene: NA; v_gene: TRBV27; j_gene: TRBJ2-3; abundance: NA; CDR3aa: CASSEWRSGPKTDTQYF; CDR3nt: TGTGCCAGCAGTGAGTGGCGGAGCGGGCCGAAAACAGATACGCAGTATTTT
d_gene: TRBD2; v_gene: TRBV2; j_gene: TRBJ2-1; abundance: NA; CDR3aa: CASSELLAGLYNEQFF; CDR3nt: TGTGCCAGCAGTGAATTACTAGCGGGACTTTACAATGAGCAGTTCTTC
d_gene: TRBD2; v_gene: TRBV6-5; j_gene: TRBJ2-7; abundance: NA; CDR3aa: CASSYSSGTSGDEQYF; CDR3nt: TGTGCCAGCAGTTACTCTTCCGGGACTAGCGGAGACGAGCAGTACTTC
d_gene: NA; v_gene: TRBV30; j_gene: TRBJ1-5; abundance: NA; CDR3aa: CAWSGGLGNQPQHF; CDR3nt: TGTGCCTGGAGTGGGGGACTTGGCAATCAGCCCCAGCATTTT
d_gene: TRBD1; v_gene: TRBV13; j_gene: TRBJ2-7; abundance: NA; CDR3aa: CASSLGGQTSYEQYF; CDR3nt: TGTGCCAGCAGCTTAGGGGGACAGACCTCCTACGAGCAGTACTTC
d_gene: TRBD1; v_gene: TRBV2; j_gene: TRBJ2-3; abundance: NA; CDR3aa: CASSEIGTGPDTQYF; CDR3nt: TGTGCCAGCAGTGAAATCGGGACAGGGCCAGATACGCAGTATTTT
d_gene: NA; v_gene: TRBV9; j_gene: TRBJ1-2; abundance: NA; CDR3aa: CASSSHAGFYGYTF; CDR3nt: TGTGCCAGCAGCTCCCACGCAGGGTTCTATGGCTACACCTTC
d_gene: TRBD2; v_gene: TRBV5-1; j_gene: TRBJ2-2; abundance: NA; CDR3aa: CASGREGTSENTGELFF; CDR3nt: TGCGCCAGCGGAAGGGAGGGGACTAGCGAAAACACCGGGGAGCTGTTTTTT
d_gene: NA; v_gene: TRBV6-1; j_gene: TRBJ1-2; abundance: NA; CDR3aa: CASSESRVGSYGYTF; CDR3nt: TGTGCCAGCAGTGAATCCAGGGTGGGTTCCTATGGCTACACCTTC
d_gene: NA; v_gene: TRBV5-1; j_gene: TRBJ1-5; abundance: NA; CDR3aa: CASSLDPGDQPQHF; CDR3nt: TGCGCCAGCAGCTTGGACCCAGGGGACCAGCCCCAGCATTTT
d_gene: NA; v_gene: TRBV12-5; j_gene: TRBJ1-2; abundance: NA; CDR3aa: CASGPGYGYTF; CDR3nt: TGTGCTAGTGGTCCCGGTTATGGCTACACCTTC
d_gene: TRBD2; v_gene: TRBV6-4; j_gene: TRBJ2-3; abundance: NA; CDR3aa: CASSDSAGADTQYF; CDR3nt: TGTGCCAGCAGTGACTCGGCGGGGGCAGATACGCAGTATTTT
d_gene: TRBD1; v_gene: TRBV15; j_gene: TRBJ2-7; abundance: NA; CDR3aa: CATSTDRGTSYEQYF; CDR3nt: TGTGCCACCAGCACAGACAGGGGGACGTCCTACGAGCAGTACTTC
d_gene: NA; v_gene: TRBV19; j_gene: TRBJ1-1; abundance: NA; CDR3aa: CATNRDTEAFF; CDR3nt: TGTGCCACCAACAGGGACACTGAAGCTTTCTTT
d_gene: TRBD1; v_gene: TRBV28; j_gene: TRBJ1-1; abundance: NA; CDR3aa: CASSRPGTGNTEAFF; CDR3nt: TGTGCCAGCAGTAGACCCGGGACAGGGAACACTGAAGCTTTCTTT
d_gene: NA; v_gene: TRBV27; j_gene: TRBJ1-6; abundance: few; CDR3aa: CASSLYNSPLHF; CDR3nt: TGTGCCAGCAGTCTGTATAATTCACCCCTCCACTTT
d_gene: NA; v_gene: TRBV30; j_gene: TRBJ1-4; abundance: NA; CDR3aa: CAWSNTGTTNEKLFF; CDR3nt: TGTGCCTGGAGTAATACAGGCACAACTAATGAAAAACTGTTTTTT